This is a list of T cell receptor beta chains from one sample in a study of pediatric ulcerative colitis. Generated by immunoSEQ multiplex PCR, the TCRdb table keeps only in-frame clones and is missing some. In the table there are roughly 64,000 clones, 80% to 90% of which are singletons. Specimen: blood. Receptors were obtained from a boy aged 5-17 years with severe ulcerative colitis. Each CDR3 is given with its conserved first and last residue. Fields, in order: V gene, J gene, CDR3 protein.

v_call: TRBV6-5; j_call: TRBJ2-1; cdr3_aa: CASSWTSADEQFF
v_call: TRBV6-1; j_call: TRBJ2-7; cdr3_aa: CASSPIGGSYEQYF
v_call: TRBV29-1; j_call: TRBJ1-1; cdr3_aa: CSASEYGAFF
v_call: TRBV19; j_call: TRBJ1-1; cdr3_aa: CASTDRGNEAFF
v_call: TRBV28; j_call: TRBJ1-2; cdr3_aa: CASSSLGGLGGYTF
v_call: TRBV10-3; j_call: TRBJ1-5; cdr3_aa: CATRVGLNQPQHF
v_call: TRBV10-2; j_call: TRBJ2-7; cdr3_aa: CASRDISGRAAQYF
v_call: TRBV11-2; j_call: TRBJ2-3; cdr3_aa: CASSQTSRSTDTQYF
v_call: TRBV5-4; j_call: TRBJ2-1; cdr3_aa: CASSQTSGTYNEQFF
v_call: TRBV7-9; j_call: TRBJ2-3; cdr3_aa: CASSSRRTTSGGGDTQYF
v_call: TRBV6-4; j_call: TRBJ2-3; cdr3_aa: CASSDSGGTDTQYF
v_call: TRBV7-3; j_call: TRBJ2-1; cdr3_aa: CASSLERVHEQFF
v_call: TRBV7-2; j_call: TRBJ2-7; cdr3_aa: CASSFEAANSYEQYF
v_call: TRBV6-6; j_call: TRBJ2-5; cdr3_aa: CASSYNPGGYQETQYF
v_call: TRBV7-9; j_call: TRBJ2-7; cdr3_aa: CASSLDSGFYEQYF
v_call: TRBV29-1; j_call: TRBJ1-2; cdr3_aa: CALESHAAGGYTF
v_call: TRBV7-9; j_call: TRBJ1-2; cdr3_aa: CASSFHVDGYGYTF
v_call: TRBV7-8; j_call: TRBJ2-4; cdr3_aa: CASSLGAGGLSKNIQYF
v_call: TRBV19; j_call: TRBJ1-2; cdr3_aa: CASTPVLSVGYYGYTF
v_call: TRBV5-6; j_call: TRBJ2-2; cdr3_aa: CASSPRGNTGELFF
v_call: TRBV12-5; j_call: TRBJ2-1; cdr3_aa: CASGATSGSYNEQFF
v_call: TRBV6-1; j_call: TRBJ2-5; cdr3_aa: CASSQGGGETQYF
v_call: TRBV19; j_call: TRBJ2-6; cdr3_aa: CATGSSWANVLTF
v_call: TRBV7-9; j_call: TRBJ1-1; cdr3_aa: CATDLSNTEAFF
v_call: TRBV7-8; j_call: TRBJ2-7; cdr3_aa: CASSLERVRDEQYF
v_call: TRBV13; j_call: TRBJ1-1; cdr3_aa: CASSFLNTEAFF
v_call: TRBV5-1; j_call: TRBJ2-2; cdr3_aa: CASSLGTGIAGELFF
v_call: TRBV19; j_call: TRBJ2-5; cdr3_aa: CASSLTGGGTQYF
v_call: TRBV27; j_call: TRBJ1-2; cdr3_aa: CASSISTGTYGYTF
v_call: TRBV7-2; j_call: TRBJ2-1; cdr3_aa: CASSLRREGLNEQFF
v_call: TRBV6-4; j_call: TRBJ2-2; cdr3_aa: CASSRLPGDTGELFF
v_call: TRBV5-6; j_call: TRBJ2-3; cdr3_aa: CASSPGRRGDTQYF
v_call: TRBV4-1; j_call: TRBJ1-2; cdr3_aa: CASSQVLANYGYTF
v_call: TRBV7-9; j_call: TRBJ2-7; cdr3_aa: CASSPPIRYEQYF
v_call: TRBV6-4; j_call: TRBJ1-5; cdr3_aa: CASSPKPGSSNQPQHF
v_call: TRBV19; j_call: TRBJ2-3; cdr3_aa: CASSVAGTSTDTQYF
v_call: TRBV11-1; j_call: TRBJ1-1; cdr3_aa: CASSPAPTDTEAFF
v_call: TRBV29-1; j_call: TRBJ1-1; cdr3_aa: CSVCTFLNTEAFF
v_call: TRBV15; j_call: TRBJ2-7; cdr3_aa: CATSRVRGYEQYF
v_call: TRBV19; j_call: TRBJ2-2; cdr3_aa: CASSILARNTGELFF
v_call: TRBV4-2; j_call: TRBJ2-3; cdr3_aa: CASSPGRGTTDTQYF
v_call: TRBV19; j_call: TRBJ2-3; cdr3_aa: CASSISGTGFPDTQYF
v_call: TRBV19; j_call: TRBJ2-3; cdr3_aa: CASSWRNTDTQYF
v_call: TRBV29-1; j_call: TRBJ1-1; cdr3_aa: CSVERSEDTEAFF
v_call: TRBV19; j_call: TRBJ2-7; cdr3_aa: CASSGAFRDSSYEQYF
v_call: TRBV25-1; j_call: TRBJ2-1; cdr3_aa: CASRRAGTEQFF
v_call: TRBV19; j_call: TRBJ1-1; cdr3_aa: CASSSREVTTEAFF
v_call: TRBV7-9; j_call: TRBJ1-2; cdr3_aa: CASSLALPYGYTF
v_call: TRBV6-1; j_call: TRBJ1-3; cdr3_aa: CASSEAPSSGNTIYF
v_call: TRBV11-2; j_call: TRBJ2-1; cdr3_aa: CASSLDLSWLGGNEQFF
v_call: TRBV5-1; j_call: TRBJ1-1; cdr3_aa: CASSSSVDFTEAFF
v_call: TRBV9; j_call: TRBJ2-7; cdr3_aa: CASSPSDRGTYEQYF
v_call: TRBV5-6; j_call: TRBJ2-5; cdr3_aa: CASSLDFQETQYF
v_call: TRBV7-6; j_call: TRBJ2-5; cdr3_aa: CASSLLGQETQYF
v_call: TRBV4-3; j_call: TRBJ2-1; cdr3_aa: CASSQRTGDNEQFF
v_call: TRBV4-3; j_call: TRBJ2-1; cdr3_aa: CASSQELEAAYNEQFF
v_call: TRBV20-1; j_call: TRBJ2-3; cdr3_aa: CSALLGDTQYF